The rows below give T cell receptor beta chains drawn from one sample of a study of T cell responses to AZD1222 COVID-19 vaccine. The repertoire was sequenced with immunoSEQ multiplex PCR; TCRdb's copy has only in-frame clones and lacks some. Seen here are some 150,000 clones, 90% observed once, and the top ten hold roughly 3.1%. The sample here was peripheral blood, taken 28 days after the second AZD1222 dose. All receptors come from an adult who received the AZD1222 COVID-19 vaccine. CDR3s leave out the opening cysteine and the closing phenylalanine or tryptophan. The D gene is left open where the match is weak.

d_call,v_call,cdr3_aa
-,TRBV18,ASSPLVTSSYEQY
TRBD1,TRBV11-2,ASSSTGVQETQY
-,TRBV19,ASSIDRQTYTGYT
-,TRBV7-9,ASSPAGAGANVLT
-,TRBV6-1,ASSEAGRALNYGYT
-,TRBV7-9,ASSLTPGSKSSGANVLT
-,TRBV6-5,ASVKGQTNQPQH
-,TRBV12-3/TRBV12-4,ASSLAVQGGYT
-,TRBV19,ASSKLASAYNEQF
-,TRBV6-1,ASSEPWETQY
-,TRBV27,ASSLPHDGSVYEQY
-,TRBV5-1,ASSFVQGLNEQF
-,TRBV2,ASSDTYEQY
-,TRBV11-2,ASSLGGSPLH
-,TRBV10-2,ASSESVGQPYEQY
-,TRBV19,ASSRNGGNEQF